This T cell receptor (beta chain) comes out of a study of T cell responses to AZD1222 COVID-19 vaccine. Study information: Second-dose groups at about 4 or about 12 weeks were pooled. Findings and caveats of the study: Nearly half of spike-specific TCRs reportedly target unmutated variant regions. After the peak T cell response, and only then, were repertoires sampled.

Sequencing used immunoSEQ multiplex PCR; TCRdb keeps in-frame clones, though not all of them. The sample shows approximately 130,000 clones, approximately 85% of them seen only once. Germline values: CDR1 SGHRS, CDR2 YFSETQ. Trimming left V 4 bases short and J 6 bases short, with 8 bases between. CDR3 length equals 11 residues. About this clone itself: The antigen is unknown.

The clonotype originates from an adult in good health. This sequence joins TRBV5-1 and TRBJ2-7, with D possibly TRBD1 on 6 matching bases. This specimen consisted of peripheral blood, obtained on day 0 of AZD1222 vaccination. The CDR3 reads CASSATGEQYF. CDR3 DNA sequence: TGCGCCAGCAGCGCGACAGGCGAGCAGTACTTC. The full variable domain, in which reference TRBV5-1 and TRBJ2-7 provide the parts outside the CDR3, is KAGVTQTPRYLIKTRGQQVTLSCSPISGHRSVSWYQQTPGQGLQFLFEYFSETQRNKGNFPGRFSGRQFSNSRSEMNVSTLELGDSALYLCASSATGEQYFGPGTRLTVT.